This TCR beta chain came from a study of blood T cell repertoires in COVID-19. Turning to the study itself: Nucleic acid was either cDNA or gDNA, and it came from T cells, B-cell-depleted T cells, or PBMCs.

Germline V gene data show CDR1 as SGHNT and CDR2 as YYREEE (reference sequence). V lost 2 bases, J lost 3 bases, and 4 bases stayed unmatched. The CDR3 totals 15 residues. Here immunoSEQ multiplex PCR was the method, and the copy in TCRdb shows in-frame clones only, minus some. The data show some 170,000 clones, 60% to 85% seen once. Sequencing was carried out using peripheral blood. The source is a man aged 55 to 70 with acute or convalescent COVID-19. The chain employs TRBV5-4 and TRBJ2-1; 8 nucleotides agree with TRBD1. This chain's CDR3 is CASSLGTGHYNEQFF. DNA for the CDR3: TGTGCCAGCAGCTTAGGGACAGGCCACTACAATGAGCAGTTCTTC. The full variable domain, with the rest looked up from reference TRBV5-4 and TRBJ2-1, is ETGVTQSPTHLIKTRGQQVTLRCSSQSGHNTVSWYQQALGQGPQFIFQYYREEENGRGNFPPRFSGLQFPNYSSELNVNALELDDSALYLCASSLGTGHYNEQFFGPGTRLTVL.